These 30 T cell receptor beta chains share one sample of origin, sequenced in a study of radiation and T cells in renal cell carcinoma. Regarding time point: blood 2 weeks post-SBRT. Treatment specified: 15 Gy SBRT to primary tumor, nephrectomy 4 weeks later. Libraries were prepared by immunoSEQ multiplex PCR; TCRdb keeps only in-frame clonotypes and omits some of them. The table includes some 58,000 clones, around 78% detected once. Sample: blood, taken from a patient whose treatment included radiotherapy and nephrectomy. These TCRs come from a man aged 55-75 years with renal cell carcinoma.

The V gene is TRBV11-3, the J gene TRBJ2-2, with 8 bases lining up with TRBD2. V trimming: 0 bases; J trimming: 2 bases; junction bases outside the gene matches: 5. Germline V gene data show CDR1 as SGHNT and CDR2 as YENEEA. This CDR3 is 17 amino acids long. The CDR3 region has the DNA TGTGCCAGCAGCTTAGACCAAAGCGGGGGTAACACCGGGGAGCTGTTTTTT. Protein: CASSLDQSGGNTGELFF.

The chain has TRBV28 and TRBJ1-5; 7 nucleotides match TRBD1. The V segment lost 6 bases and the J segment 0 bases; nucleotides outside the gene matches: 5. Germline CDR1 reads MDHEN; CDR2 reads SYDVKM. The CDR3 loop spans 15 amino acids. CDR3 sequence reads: CASSWTGHSNQPQHF. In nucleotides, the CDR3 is TGTGCCAGCAGCTGGACAGGCCATAGCAATCAGCCCCAGCATTTT.

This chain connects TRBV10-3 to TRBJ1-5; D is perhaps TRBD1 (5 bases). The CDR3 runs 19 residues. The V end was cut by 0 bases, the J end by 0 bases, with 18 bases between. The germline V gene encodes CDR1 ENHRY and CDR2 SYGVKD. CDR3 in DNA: TGTGCCATCAGTGAGTCGGTGGGGTCGGGGCAGTATAGCAATCAGCCCCAGCATTTT. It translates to CAISESVGSGQYSNQPQHF.

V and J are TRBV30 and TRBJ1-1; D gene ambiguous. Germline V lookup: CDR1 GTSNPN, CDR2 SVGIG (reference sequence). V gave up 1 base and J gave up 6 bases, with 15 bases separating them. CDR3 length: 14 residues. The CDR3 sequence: CAWSGPALRAEAFF. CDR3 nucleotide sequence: TGTGCCTGGAGTGGCCCCGCCTTGAGGGCTGAAGCTTTCTTT.

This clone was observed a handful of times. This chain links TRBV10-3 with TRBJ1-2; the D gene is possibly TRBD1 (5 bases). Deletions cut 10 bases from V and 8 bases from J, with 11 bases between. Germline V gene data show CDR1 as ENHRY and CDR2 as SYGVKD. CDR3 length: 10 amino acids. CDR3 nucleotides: TGTGCCACCCAGGGCGACGGCTACACCTTC. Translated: CATQGDGYTF.

The CDR3 region has the DNA TGTGCCAGCAGCTTAGTAGCGGGAGTGGTCGGGGAGCTGTTTTTT. Residues: CASSLVAGVVGELFF. The chain links TRBV11-2 to TRBJ2-2; 9 bases map to TRBD2. From germline, CDR1 is SGHAT and CDR2 FQNNGV. This CDR3 is built from 15 residues. J lost 7 bases, V lost 1 base, and 4 bases had no gene match.

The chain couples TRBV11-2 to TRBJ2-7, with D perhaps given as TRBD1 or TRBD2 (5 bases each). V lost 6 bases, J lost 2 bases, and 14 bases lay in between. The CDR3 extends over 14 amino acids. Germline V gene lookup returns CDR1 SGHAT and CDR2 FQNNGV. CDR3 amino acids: CASSLGRLPYEQYV. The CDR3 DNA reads TGTGCCAGCAGTTTGGGACGTCTCCCCTACGAGCAGTACGTC.

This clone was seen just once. CDR3 amino acids: CAISRTGEGYGYTF. Written as DNA, the CDR3 is TGTGCCATCAGTAGGACAGGGGAGGGATATGGCTACACCTTC. The J gene is TRBJ1-2, the V gene TRBV10-3, with 9 bases lining up with TRBD1. Trimming at V came to 5 bases and at J to 5 bases, leaving 6 bases not matched to a gene. This CDR3 contains 14 residues. Germline values: CDR1 ENHRY, CDR2 SYGVKD.

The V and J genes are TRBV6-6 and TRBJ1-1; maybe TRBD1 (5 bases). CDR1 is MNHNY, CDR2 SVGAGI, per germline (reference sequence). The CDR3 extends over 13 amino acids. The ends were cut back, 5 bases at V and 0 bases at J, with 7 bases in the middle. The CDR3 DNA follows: TGTGCCAGCAGTAGGGGAGTGAACACTGAAGCTTTCTTT. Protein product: CASSRGVNTEAFF.

The CDR3 protein is CASSSQKGGEQYV. CDR3 DNA: TGTGCCAGCTCGTCCCAGAAGGGTGGAGAGCAGTACGTC. The genes are TRBV18 and TRBJ2-7; D is ambiguous. The germline CDR1 and CDR2 sequences are KGHSH and LQKENI. This CDR3 comprises 13 residues. V lost 6 bases, J lost 7 bases, and 16 bases lay in between.

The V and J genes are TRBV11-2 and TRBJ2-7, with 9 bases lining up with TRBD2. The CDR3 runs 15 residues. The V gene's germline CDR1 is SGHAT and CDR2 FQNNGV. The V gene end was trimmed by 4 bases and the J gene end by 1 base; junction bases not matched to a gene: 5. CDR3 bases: TGTGCCAGCAGCTCTCTAGCGGGACGGTCCTACGAGCAGTACGTC. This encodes CASSSLAGRSYEQYV.

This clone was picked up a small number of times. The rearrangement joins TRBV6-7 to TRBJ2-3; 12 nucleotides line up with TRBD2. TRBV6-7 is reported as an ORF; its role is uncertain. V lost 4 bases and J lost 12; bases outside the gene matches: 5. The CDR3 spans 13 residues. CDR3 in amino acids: CASSSSGGASQYF. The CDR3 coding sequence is TGTGCCAGCAGTTCTAGCGGGGGGGCTAGTCAGTATTTT.

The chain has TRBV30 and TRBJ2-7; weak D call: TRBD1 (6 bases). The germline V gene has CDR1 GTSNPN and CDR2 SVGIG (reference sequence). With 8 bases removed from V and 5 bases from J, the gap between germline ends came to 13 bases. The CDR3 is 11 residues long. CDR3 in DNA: TGTGCCGCAGGACAGCGCGACGAGCAGTACTTC. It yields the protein CAAGQRDEQYF.

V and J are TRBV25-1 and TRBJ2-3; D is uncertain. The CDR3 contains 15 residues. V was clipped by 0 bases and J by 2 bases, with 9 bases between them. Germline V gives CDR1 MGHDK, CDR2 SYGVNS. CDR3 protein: CASSEYRPNTDTQYF. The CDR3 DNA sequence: TGTGCCAGCAGTGAATATAGGCCCAACACAGATACGCAGTATTTT.

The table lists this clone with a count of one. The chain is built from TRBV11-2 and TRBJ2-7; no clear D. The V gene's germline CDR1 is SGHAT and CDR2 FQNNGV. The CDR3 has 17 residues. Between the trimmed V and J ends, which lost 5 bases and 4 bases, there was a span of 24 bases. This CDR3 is CASSPRVNSWINYEQYF. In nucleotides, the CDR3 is TGTGCCAGCAGCCCCCGAGTAAACTCGTGGATAAATTACGAGCAGTACTTC.

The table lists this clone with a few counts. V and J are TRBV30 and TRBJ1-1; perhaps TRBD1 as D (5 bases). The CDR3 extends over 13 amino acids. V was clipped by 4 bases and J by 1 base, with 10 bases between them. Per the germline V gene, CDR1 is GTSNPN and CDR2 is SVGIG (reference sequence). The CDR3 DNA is TGTGCCTGGACTGCAGGGCGGAACACTGAAGCTTTCTTT. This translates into CAWTAGRNTEAFF.

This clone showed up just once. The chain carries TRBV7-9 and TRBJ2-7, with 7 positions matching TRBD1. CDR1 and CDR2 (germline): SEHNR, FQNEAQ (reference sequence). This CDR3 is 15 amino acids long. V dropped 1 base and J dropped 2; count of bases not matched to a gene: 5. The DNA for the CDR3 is TGTGCCAGCAGCTTAGGACAGGGAGCCACCTACGAGCAGTACTTC. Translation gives CASSLGQGATYEQYF.

CDR3 DNA: TGTGCCAGCAGCCCGGGGTCTATTGAAGCTTTCTTT. This sequence encodes CASSPGSIEAFF. The rearrangement links TRBV7-9 to TRBJ1-1; D is undetermined. V dropped 5 bases and J dropped 7 bases, with 11 bases sitting between them. Germline CDR1 and CDR2: SEHNR and FQNEAQ (reference sequence). This CDR3 has 12 amino acids. Filled out from reference TRBV7-9 and TRBJ1-1, the complete variable domain reads DTGVSQNPRHKITKRGQNVTFRCDPISEHNRLYWYRQTLGQGPEFLTYFQNEAQLEKSRLLSDRFSAERPKGSFSTLEIQRTEQGDSAMYLCASSPGSIEAFFGQGTRLTVV.

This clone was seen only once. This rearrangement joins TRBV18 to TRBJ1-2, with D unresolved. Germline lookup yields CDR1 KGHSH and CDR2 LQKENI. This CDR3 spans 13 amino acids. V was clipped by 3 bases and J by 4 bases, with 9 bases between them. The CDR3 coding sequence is TGTGCCAGCTCACCGGACCTAGGCTATGGCTACACCTTC. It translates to CASSPDLGYGYTF.

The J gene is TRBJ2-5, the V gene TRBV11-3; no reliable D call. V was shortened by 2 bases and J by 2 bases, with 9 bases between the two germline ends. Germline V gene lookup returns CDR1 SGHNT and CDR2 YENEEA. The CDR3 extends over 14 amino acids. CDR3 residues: CASSLRQSQETQYF. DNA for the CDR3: TGTGCCAGCAGCTTACGACAATCACAAGAGACCCAGTACTTC. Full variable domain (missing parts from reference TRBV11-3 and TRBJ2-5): EAGVVQSPRYKIIEKKQPVAFWCNPISGHNTLYWYLQNLGQGPELLIRYENEEAVDDSQLPKDRFSAERLKGVDSTLKIQPAELGDSAVYLCASSLRQSQETQYFGPGTRLLVL.

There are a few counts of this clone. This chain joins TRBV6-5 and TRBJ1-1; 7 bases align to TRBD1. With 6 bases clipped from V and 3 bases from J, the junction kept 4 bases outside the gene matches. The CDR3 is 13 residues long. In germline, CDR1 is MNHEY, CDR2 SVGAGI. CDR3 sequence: CASRRDRDTEAFF. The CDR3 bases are TGTGCCAGCAGGCGAGACAGGGACACTGAAGCTTTCTTT.

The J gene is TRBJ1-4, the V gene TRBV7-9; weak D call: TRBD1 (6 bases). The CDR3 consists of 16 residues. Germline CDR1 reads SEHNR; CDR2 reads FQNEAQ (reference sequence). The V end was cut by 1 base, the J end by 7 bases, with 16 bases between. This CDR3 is CASSLGTGTSREKLFF. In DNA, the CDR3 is TGTGCCAGCAGCTTAGGGACCGGGACAAGTCGTGAAAAACTGTTTTTT. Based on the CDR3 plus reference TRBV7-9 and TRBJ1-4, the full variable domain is DTGVSQNPRHKITKRGQNVTFRCDPISEHNRLYWYRQTLGQGPEFLTYFQNEAQLEKSRLLSDRFSAERPKGSFSTLEIQRTEQGDSAMYLCASSLGTGTSREKLFFGSGTQLSVL.

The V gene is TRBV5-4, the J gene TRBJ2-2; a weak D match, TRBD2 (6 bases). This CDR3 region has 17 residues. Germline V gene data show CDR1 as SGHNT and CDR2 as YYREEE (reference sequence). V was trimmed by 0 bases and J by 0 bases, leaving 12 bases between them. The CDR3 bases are TGTGCCAGCAGCTTGGACCTAGCGAACGCGAACACCGGGGAGCTGTTTTTT. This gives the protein CASSLDLANANTGELFF.

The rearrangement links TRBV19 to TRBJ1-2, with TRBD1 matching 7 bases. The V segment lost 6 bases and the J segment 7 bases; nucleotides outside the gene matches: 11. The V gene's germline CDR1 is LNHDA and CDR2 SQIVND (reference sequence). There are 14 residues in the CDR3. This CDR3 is CASRSKGGAGGYTF. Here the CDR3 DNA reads TGTGCCAGTAGATCAAAAGGGGGCGCGGGTGGCTACACCTTC.

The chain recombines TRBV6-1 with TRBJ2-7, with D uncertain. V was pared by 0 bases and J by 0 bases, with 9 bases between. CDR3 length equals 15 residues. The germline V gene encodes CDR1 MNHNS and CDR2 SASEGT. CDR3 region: CASSEAAARSYEQYV. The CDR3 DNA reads TGTGCCAGCAGTGAAGCGGCGGCCCGCTCCTACGAGCAGTACGTC.

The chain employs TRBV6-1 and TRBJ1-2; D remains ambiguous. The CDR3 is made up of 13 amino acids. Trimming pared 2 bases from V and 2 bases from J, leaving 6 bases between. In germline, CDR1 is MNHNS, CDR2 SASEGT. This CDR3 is CASSETVNYGYTF. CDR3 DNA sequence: TGTGCCAGCAGTGAAACCGTGAACTATGGCTACACCTTC.

This CDR3 reads CASSLGGGGAMNTEAFF. CDR3 sequence (DNA): TGTGCCAGCAGCTTGGGGGGCGGCGGAGCCATGAACACTGAAGCTTTCTTT. The chain combines TRBV5-4 with TRBJ1-1; a possible D gene is TRBD1 (5 bases). The CDR3 runs to 17 residues. V gave up 0 bases and J gave up 0 bases, with 15 bases separating them. Germline-derived CDR1 and CDR2 are SGHNT and YYREEE (reference sequence).

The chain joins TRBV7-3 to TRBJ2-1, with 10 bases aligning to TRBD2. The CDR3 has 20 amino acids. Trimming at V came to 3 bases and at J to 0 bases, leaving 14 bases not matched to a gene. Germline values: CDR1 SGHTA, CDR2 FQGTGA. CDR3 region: CASSFGLAGVKSSSYNEQFF. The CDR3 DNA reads TGTGCCAGCAGCTTTGGGCTAGCGGGAGTCAAAAGCAGCTCCTACAATGAGCAGTTCTTC.

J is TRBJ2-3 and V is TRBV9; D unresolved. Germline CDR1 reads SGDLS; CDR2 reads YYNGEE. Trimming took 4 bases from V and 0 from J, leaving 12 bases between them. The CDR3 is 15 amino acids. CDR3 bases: TGTGCCAGCAGCCCCGGCCGGTTAAGCACAGATACGCAGTATTTT. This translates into CASSPGRLSTDTQYF.

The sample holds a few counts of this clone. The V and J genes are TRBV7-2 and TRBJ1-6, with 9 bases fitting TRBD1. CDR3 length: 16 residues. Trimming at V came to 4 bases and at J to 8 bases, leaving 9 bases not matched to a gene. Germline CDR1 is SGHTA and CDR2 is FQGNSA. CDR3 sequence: CASSSGQGTAYSPLHF. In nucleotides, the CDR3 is TGTGCCAGCAGCTCGGGACAGGGAACGGCGTATTCACCCCTCCACTTT.